Below, 3 T cell receptor beta chains from the same sample are listed, as sequenced in a study of beta chain features in type 1 diabetes. The authors reverse transcribed all of the isolated RNA, so sequencing captured expressed TCRB transcripts. TCRdb keeps only in-frame clones here, not all; method: immunoSEQ multiplex PCR. The sample holds fewer than 150,000 clones; 6.5% to 8.5% are singletons and the top ten take roughly 1.5%. The specimen sequenced was central memory CD4+ T cells from blood. These receptors were collected from a woman aged 25-40 years in good health.

The V call is TRBV7-2, the J call TRBJ2-7; possible D gene TRBD2, 6 bases. V lost 5 bases and J 2 bases, leaving 13 bases between the germline ends. Germline CDR1 SGHTA, CDR2 FQGNSA. There are 14 residues in the CDR3. The CDR3 DNA is TGTGCCAGCAGCATTTCCGGGAGCACCTACGAGCAGTACTTC. This codes for CASSISGSTYEQYF.

This clone was seen a few times. The genes are TRBV2 and TRBJ2-5, with D tentatively TRBD1 (7 bases). The germline gives CDR1 SNHLY, CDR2 FYNNEI. V lost 1 base and J lost 2, with 11 bases in between. The CDR3 contains 15 residues. DNA for the CDR3: TGTGCCAGCAGTGAAGGCAGGGGGGCTCAAGAGACCCAGTACTTC. Translating it yields CASSEGRGAQETQYF.

This clone was observed a few times. At one boundary the junction diverges from the germline segment, which might be a read error. The CDR3 DNA follows: TGCGGAGTGGAGGCAACTAATGAAAAACTGTTTTTT. It translates to CGVEATNEKLFF. This sequence joins TRBV19 and TRBJ1-4; no reliable D call. The CDR3 extends over 12 amino acids. Germline values: CDR1 LNHDA, CDR2 SQIVND (reference sequence).